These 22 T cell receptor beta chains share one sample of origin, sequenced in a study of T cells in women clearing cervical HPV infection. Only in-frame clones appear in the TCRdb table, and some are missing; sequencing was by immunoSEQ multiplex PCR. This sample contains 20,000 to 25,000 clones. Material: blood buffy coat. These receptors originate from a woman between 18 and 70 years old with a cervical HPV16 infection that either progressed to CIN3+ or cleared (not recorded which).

The sequenced part of the CDR3 DNA is TGTGCCAGCTCTCCATCTGGCGGTTCGGTTAATTCACCC. Amino acid sequence: CASSPSGGSVNSP. In full, the CDR3 reads CASSPSGGSVNSPLHF. The chain has TRBV18 and TRBJ1-6; no clear D. The read terminates 3 residues before the CDR3 end, so the remaining end is supplied by the germline J gene. Germline values: CDR1 KGHSH, CDR2 LQKENI. This CDR3 has 16 amino acids. Trimming shortened V by 6 bases and J by 6 bases, and 18 bases separated the two germline ends.

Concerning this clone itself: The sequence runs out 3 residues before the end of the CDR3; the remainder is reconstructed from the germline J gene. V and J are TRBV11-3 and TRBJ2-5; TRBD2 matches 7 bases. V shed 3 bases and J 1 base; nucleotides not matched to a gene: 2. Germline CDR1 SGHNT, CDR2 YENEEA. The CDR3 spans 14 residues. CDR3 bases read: TGTGCCAGCAGCTTCCTAGCGGCCCAAGAGACC. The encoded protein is CASSFLAAQET. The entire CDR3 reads CASSFLAAQETQYF.

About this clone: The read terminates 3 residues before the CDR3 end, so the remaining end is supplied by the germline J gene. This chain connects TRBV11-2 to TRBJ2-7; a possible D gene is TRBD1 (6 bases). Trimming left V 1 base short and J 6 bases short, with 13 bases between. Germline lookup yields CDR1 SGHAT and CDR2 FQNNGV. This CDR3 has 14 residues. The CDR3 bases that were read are TGTGCCAGCAGCTTAGTACAGGGAACTTCCGAG. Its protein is CASSLVQGTSE. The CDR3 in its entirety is CASSLVQGTSEQYF.

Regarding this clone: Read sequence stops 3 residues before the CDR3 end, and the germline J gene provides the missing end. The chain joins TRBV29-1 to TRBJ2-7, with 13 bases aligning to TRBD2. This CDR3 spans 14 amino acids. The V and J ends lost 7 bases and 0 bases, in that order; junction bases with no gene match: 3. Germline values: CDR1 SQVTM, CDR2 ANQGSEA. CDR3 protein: CSAGTSGASYEQYF. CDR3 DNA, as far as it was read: TGCAGCGCCGGGACTAGCGGGGCCTCCTACGAG.

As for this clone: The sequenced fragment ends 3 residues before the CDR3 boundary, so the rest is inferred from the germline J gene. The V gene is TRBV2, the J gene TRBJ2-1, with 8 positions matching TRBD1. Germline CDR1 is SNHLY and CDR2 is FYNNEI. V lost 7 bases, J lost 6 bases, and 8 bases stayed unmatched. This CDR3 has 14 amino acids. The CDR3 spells CASIGQGWSNEQFF. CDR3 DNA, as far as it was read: TGTGCCAGCATCGGACAGGGTTGGAGCAATGAG.

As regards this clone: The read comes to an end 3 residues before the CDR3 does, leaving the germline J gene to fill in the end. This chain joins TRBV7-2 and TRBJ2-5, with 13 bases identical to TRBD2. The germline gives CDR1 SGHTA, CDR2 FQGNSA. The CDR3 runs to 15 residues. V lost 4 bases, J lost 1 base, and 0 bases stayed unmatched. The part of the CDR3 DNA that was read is TGTGCCAGCAGCTGGACTAGCGGGGGCCAAGAGACC. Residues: CASSWTSGGQET. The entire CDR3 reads CASSWTSGGQETQYF.

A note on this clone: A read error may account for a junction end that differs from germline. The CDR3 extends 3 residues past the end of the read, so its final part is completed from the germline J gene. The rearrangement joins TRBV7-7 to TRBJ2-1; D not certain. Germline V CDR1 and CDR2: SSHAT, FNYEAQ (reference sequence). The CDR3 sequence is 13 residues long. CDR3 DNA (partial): TGTGCTAGCAGCAAGCAATCGTCGGATGAG. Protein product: CASSKQSSDE. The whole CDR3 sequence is CASSKQSSDEQFF. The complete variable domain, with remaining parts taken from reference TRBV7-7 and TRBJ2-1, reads GAGVSQSPRYKVTKRGQDVTLRCDPISSHATLYWYQQALGQGPEFLTYFNYEAQPDKSGLPSDRFSAERPEGSISTLTIQRTEQRDSAMYRCASSKQSSDEQFFGPGTRLTVL.

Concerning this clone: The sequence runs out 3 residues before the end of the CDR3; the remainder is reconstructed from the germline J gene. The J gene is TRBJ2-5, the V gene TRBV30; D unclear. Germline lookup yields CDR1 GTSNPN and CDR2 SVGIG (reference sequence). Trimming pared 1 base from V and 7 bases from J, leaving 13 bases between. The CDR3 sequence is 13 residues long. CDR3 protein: CAWSGLGSGTQYF. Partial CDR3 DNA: TGTGCCTGGAGTGGTCTAGGCTCGGGGACC.

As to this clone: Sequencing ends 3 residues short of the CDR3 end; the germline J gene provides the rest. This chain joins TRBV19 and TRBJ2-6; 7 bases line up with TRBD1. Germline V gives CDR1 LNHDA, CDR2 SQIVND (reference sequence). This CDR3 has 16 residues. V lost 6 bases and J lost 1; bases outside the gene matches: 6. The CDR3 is CASSPGQYSGANVLTF. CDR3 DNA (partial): TGTGCCAGTAGCCCGGGACAGTATTCTGGGGCCAACGTC.

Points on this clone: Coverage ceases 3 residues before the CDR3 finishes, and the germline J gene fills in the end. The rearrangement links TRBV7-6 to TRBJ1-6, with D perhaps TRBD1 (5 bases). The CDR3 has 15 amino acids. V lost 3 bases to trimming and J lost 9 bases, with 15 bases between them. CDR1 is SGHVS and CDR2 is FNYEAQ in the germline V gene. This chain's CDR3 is CASSLMDGQSSPLHF. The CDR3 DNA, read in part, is TGTGCCAGCAGCTTGATGGACGGACAAAGTTCACCC.

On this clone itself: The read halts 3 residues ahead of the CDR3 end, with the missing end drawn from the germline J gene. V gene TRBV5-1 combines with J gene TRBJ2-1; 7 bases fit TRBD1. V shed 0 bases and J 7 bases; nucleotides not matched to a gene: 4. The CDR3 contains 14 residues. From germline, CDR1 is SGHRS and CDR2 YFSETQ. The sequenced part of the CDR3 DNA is TGCGCCAGCAGCTTGGCGGGACAGAATAATGAG. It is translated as CASSLAGQNNE. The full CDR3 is CASSLAGQNNEQFF.

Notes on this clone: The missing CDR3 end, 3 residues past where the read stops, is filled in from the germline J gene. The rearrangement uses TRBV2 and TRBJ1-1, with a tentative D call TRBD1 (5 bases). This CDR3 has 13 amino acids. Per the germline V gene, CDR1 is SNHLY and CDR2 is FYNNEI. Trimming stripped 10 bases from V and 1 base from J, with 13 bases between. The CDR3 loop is CATQRGANTEAFF. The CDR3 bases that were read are TGTGCCACCCAAAGAGGGGCGAACACTGAA. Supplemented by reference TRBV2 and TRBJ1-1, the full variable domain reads EPEVTQTPSHQVTQMGQEVILRCVPISNHLYFYWYRQILGQKVEFLVSFYNNEISEKSEIFDDQFSVERPDGSNFTLKIRSTKLEDSAMYFCATQRGANTEAFFGQGTRLTVV.

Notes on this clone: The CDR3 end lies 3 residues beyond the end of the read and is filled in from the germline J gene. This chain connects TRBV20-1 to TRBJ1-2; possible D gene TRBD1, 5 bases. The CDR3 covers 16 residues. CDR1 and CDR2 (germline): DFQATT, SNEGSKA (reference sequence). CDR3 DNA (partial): TGCAGTGCCAGATCCTCCCCCCTTCAGGGATTAGAAGGC. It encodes CSARSSPLQGLEG. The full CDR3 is CSARSSPLQGLEGYTF.

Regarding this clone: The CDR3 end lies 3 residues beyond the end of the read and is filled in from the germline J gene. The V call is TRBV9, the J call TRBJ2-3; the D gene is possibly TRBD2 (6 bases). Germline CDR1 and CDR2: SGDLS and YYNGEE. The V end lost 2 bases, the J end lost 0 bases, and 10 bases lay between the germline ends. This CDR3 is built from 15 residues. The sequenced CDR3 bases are TGTGCCAGCAGCGTTGGGGGGTCTAGCACAGATACG. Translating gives CASSVGGSSTDT. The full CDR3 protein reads CASSVGGSSTDTQYF.

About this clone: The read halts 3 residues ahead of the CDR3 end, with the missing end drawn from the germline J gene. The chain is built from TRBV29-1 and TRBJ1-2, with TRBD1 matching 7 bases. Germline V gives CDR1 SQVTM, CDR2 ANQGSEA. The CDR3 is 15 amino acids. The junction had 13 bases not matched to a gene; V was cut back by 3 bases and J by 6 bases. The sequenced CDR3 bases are TGCAGCGTTGACCTTCGTGCAGGGGGTGAGAATGGC. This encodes CSVDLRAGGENG. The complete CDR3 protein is CSVDLRAGGENGYTF.

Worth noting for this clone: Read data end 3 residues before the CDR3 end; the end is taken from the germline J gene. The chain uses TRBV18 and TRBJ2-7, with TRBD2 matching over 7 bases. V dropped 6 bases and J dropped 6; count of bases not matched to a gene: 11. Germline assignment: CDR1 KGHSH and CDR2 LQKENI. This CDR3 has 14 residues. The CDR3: CASSPTSVPGEQYF. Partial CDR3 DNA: TGTGCCAGCTCGCCTACTAGCGTCCCAGGCGAG.

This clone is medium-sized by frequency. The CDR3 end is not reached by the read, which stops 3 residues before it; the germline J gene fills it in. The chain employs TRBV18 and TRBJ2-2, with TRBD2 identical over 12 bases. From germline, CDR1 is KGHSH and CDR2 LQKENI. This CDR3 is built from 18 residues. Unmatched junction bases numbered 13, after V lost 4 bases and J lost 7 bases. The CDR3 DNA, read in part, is TGTGCCAGCTCACTCCAACCCGGACTAGCGGGGCTGAACGGGGAG. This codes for CASSLQPGLAGLNGE. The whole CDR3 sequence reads CASSLQPGLAGLNGELFF.

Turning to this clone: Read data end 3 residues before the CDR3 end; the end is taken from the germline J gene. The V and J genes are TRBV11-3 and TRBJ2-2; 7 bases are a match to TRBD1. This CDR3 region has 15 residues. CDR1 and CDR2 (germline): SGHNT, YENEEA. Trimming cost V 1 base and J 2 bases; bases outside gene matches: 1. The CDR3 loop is CASSLAGGNTGELFF. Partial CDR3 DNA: TGTGCCAGCAGCTTAGCAGGGGGAAACACCGGGGAG.

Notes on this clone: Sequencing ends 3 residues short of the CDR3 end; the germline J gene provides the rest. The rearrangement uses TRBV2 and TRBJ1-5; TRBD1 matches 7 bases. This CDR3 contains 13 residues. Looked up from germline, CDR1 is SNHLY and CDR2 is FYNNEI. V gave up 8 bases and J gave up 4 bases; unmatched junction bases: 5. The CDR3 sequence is CASQRDSNQPQHF. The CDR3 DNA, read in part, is TGTGCCAGCCAAAGGGACAGTAATCAGCCC.

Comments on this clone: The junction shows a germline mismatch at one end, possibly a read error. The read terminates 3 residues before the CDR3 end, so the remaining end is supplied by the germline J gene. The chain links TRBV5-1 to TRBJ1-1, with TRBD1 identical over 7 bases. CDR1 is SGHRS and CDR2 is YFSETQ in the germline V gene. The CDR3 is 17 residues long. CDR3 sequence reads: CASGFCRGGAWNTEAFF. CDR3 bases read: TGCGCCAGCGGCTTTTGCAGAGGGGGCGCGTGGAACACTGAA.

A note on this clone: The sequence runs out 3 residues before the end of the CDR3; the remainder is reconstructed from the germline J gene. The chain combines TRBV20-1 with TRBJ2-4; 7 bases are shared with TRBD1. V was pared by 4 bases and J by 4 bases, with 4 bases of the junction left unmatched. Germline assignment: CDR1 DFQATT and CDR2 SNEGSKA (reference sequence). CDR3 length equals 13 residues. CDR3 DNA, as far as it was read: TGCAGTGCTACCCGGGACAGAAAAAACATT. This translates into CSATRDRKNI. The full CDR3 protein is CSATRDRKNIQYF.

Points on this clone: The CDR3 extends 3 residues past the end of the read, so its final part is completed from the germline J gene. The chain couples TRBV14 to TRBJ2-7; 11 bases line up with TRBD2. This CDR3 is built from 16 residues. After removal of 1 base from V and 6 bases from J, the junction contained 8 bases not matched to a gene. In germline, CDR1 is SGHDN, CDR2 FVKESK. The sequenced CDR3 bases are TGTGCCAGCAGCCAAGTTTCTCCCCTAGCGGGAGGCGAG. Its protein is CASSQVSPLAGGE. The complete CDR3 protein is CASSQVSPLAGGEQYF.